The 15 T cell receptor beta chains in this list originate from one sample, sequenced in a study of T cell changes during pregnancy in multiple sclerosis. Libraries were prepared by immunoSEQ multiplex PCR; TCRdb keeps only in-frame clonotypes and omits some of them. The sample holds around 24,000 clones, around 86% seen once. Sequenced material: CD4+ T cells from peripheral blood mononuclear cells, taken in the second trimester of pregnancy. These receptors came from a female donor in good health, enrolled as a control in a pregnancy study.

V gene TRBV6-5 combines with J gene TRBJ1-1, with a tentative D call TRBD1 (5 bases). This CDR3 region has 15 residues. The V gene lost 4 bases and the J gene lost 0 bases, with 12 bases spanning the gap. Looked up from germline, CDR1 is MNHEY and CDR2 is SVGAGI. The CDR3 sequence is CASSSAGPMNTEAFF. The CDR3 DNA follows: TGTGCCAGCAGTTCTGCGGGACCGATGAACACTGAAGCTTTCTTT.

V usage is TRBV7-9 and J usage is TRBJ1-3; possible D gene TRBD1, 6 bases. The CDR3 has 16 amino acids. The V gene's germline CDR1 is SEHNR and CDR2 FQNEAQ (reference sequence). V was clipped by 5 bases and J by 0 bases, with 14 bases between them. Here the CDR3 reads CASSEQGSLSGNTIYF. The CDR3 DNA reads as TGTGCCAGCAGCGAACAGGGTTCCCTCTCTGGAAACACCATATATTTT.

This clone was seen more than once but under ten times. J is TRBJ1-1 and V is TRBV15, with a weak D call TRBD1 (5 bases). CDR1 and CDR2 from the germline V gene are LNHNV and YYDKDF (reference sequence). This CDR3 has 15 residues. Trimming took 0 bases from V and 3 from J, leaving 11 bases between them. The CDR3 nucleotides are TGTGCCACCAGCAGAGATTTTGGGGGGGACACTGAAGCTTTCTTT. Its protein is CATSRDFGGDTEAFF.

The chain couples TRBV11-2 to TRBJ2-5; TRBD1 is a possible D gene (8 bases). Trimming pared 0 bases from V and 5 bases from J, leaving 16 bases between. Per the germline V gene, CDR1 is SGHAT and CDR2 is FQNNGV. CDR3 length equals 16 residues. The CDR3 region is CASSLEGGTGAETQYF. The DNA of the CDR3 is TGTGCCAGCAGCTTAGAGGGGGGGACAGGAGCCGAGACCCAGTACTTC.

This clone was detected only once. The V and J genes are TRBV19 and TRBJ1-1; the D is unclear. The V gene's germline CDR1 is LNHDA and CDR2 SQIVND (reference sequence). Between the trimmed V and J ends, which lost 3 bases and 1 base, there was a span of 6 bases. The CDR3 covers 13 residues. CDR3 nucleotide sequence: TGTGCCAGTAGTATCTACCCGAACACTGAAGCTTTCTTT. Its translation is CASSIYPNTEAFF.

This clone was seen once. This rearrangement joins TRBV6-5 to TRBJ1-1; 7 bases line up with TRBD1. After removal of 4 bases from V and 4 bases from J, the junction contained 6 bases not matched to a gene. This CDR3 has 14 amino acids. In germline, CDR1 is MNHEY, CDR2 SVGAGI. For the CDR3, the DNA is TGTGCCAGCAGTTCCACCACAGGGGCCACTGAAGCTTTCTTT. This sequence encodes CASSSTTGATEAFF.

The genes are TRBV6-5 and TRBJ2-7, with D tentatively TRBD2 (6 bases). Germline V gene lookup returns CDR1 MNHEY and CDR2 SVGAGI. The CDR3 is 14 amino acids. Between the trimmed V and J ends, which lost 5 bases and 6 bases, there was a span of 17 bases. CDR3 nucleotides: TGTGCCAGCAGTAGACCGACTAGTAAAGGCGAGCAGTACTTC. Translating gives CASSRPTSKGEQYF.

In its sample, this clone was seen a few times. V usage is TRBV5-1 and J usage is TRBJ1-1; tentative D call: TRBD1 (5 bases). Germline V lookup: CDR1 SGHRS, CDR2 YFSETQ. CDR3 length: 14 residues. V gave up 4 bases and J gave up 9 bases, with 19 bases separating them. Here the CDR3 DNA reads TGCGCCAGCAGCCATGATACGGGGGGAGGGAAAGCTTTCTTT. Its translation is CASSHDTGGGKAFF.

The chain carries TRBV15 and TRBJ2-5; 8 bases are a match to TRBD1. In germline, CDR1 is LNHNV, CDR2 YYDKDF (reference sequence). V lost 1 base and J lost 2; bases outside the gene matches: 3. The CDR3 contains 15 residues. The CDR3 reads CATSRVWDRQETQYF. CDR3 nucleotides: TGTGCCACCAGCAGAGTTTGGGACAGGCAAGAGACCCAGTACTTC.

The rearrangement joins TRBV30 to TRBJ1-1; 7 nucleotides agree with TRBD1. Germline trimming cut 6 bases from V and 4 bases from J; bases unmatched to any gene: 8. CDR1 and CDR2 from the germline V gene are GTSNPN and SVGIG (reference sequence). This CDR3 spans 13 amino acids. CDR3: CACLTGLGTEAFF. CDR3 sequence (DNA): TGTGCCTGTCTGACAGGGCTTGGCACTGAAGCTTTCTTT.

CDR3 nucleotides: TGTGCCAGTGAACAGGGGAGGAGAACCGGGGAGCTGTTTTTT. Its translation is CASEQGRRTGELFF. The V call is TRBV7-2, the J call TRBJ2-2; tentatively, D is TRBD1 (7 bases). The germline V gene has CDR1 SGHTA and CDR2 FQGNSA. V was trimmed by 9 bases and J by 5 bases, leaving 16 bases between them. The CDR3 loop spans 14 amino acids.

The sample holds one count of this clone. The CDR3 is CASSPLGAGVTEAFF. The CDR3 DNA sequence: TGTGCCAGCAGTCCTCTCGGGGCAGGGGTGACTGAAGCTTTCTTT. The chain links TRBV7-2 to TRBJ1-1; possible D gene TRBD1, 6 bases. From germline, CDR1 is SGHTA and CDR2 FQGNSA. The CDR3 is made up of 15 amino acids. Trimming left V 6 bases short and J 5 bases short, with 19 bases between.

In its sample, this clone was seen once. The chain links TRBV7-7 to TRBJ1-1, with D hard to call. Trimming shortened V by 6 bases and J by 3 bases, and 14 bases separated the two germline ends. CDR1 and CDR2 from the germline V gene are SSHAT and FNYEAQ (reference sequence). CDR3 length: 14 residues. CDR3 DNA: TGTGCCAGCAGTCCTCTGGGCTCGCACACTGAAGCTTTCTTT. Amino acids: CASSPLGSHTEAFF.

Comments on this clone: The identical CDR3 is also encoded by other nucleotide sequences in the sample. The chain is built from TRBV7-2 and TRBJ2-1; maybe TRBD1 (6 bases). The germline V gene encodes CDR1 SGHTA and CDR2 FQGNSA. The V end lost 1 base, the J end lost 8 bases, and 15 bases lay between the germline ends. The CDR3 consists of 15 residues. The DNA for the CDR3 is TGTGCCAGCAGCTTAGGACAGGTGGGCGGGCATGAGCAGTTCTTC. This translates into CASSLGQVGGHEQFF.

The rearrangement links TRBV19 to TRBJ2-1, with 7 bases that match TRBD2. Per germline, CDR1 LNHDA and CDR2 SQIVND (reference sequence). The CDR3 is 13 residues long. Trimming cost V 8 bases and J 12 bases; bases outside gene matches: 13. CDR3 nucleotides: TGTGCCAGTCGCACCTGGGGGGGAGGGAGGCAGTTCTTC. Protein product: CASRTWGGGRQFF.